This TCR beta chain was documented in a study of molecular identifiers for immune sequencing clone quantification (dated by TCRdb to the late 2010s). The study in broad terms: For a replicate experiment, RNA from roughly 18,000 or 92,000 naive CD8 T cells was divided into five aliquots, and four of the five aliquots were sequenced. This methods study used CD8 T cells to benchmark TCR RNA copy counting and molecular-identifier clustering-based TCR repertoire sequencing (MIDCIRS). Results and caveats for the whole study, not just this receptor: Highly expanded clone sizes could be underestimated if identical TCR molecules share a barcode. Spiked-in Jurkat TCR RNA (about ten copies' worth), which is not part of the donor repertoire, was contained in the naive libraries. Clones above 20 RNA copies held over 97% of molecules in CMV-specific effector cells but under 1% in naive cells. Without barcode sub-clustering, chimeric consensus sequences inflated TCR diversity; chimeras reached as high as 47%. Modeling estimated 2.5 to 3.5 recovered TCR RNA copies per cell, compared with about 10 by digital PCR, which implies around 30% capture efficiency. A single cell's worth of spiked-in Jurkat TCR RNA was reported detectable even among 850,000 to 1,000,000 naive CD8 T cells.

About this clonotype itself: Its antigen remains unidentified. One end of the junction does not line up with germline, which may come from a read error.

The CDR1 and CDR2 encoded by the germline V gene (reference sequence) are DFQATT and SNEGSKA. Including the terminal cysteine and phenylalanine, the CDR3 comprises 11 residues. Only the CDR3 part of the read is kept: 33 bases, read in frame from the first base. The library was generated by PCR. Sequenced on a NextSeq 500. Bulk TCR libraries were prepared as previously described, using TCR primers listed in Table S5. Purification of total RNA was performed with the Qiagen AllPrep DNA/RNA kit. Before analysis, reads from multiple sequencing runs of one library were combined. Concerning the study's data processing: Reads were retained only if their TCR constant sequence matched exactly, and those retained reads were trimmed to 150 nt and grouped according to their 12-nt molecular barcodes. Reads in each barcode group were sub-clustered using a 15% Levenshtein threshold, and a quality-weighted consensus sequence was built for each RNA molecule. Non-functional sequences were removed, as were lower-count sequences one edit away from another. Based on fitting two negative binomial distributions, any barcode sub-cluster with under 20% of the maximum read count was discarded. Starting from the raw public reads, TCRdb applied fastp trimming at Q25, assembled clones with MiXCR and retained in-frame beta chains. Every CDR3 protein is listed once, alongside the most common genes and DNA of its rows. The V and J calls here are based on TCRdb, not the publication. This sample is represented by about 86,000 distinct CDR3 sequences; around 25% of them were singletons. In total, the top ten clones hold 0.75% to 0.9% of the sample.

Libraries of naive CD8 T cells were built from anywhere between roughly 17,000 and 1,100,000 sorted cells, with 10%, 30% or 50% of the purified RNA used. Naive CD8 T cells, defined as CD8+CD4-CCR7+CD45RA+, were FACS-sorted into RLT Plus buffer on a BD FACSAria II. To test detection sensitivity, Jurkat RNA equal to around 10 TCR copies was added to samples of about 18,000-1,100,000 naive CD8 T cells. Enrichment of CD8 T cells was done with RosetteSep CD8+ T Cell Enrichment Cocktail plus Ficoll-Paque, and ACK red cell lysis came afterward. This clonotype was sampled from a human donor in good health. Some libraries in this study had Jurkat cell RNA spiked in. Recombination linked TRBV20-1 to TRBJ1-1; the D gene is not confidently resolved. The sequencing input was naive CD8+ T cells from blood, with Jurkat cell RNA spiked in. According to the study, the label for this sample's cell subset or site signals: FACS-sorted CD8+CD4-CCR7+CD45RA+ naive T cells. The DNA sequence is TGCAGTGCTAGCCCAAACACTGGAGCTTTCTTT. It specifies CSASPNTGAFF.